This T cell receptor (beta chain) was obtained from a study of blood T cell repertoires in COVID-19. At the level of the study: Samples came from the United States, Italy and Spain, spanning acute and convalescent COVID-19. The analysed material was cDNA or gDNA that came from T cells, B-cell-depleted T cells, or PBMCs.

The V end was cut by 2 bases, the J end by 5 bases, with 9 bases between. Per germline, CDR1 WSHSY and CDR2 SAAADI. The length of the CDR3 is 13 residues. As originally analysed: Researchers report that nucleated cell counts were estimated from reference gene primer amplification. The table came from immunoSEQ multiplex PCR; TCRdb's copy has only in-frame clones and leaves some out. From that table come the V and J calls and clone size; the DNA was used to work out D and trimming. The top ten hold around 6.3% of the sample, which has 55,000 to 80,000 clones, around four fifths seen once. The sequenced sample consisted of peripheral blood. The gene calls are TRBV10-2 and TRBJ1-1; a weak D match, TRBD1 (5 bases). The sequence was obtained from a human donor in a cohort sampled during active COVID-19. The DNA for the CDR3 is TGCGCCAGCAGTGAGAAGGGGATAACTGAAGCTTTCTTT. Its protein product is CASSEKGITEAFF.